The 21 T cell receptor beta chains given below trace back to one sample, sequenced in a study of T cell repertoires in cytomegalovirus infection. MiXCR, run by TCRdb on the reads, gives a single entry per CDR3 protein. This table holds fewer than 350,000 distinct CDR3 sequences, 17% found once. Sequencing input: PBMCs. These receptors were collected from a human donor in good health (CMV status not recorded). Some clones in this sample may be carry-over from other donors' samples.

Only a few counts were recorded for this clonotype. The V gene is TRBV19, the J gene TRBJ1-1, with a tentative D call TRBD1 (6 bases). This CDR3 is 13 amino acids long. The V end was cut by 8 bases, the J end by 4 bases, with 14 bases between. Germline loops: CDR1 LNHDA, CDR2 SQIVND (reference sequence). The CDR3 DNA reads TGTGCCAGTGATGTAGGGGGGACCACTGAAGCTTTCTTT. It is translated as CASDVGGTTEAFF. Filled out from reference TRBV19 and TRBJ1-1, the complete variable domain reads DGGITQSPKYLFRKEGQNVTLSCEQNLNHDAMYWYRQDPGQGLRLIYYSQIVNDFQKGDIAEGYSVSREKKESFPLTVTSAQKNPTAFYLCASDVGGTTEAFFGQGTRLTVV.

This chain connects TRBV20-1 to TRBJ2-7, with 7 bases matching TRBD2. Germline values: CDR1 DFQATT, CDR2 SNEGSKA (reference sequence). The V and J ends lost 2 bases and 4 bases, in that order; junction bases with no gene match: 8. The CDR3 length is 14 residues. The CDR3 nucleotides are TGCAGTGCTAGAAAGAGCGGGGTCCCTTACGAGCAGTACTTC. This codes for CSARKSGVPYEQYF.

DNA of the CDR3: TGTGCCAGCAGCTCGTACTGGGCGAACACCGGGGAGCTGTTTTTT. It is translated as CASSSYWANTGELFF. The chain recombines TRBV13 with TRBJ2-2; D ambiguous. Germline V gene lookup returns CDR1 PRHDT and CDR2 FYEKMQ (reference sequence). The V and J ends lost 4 bases and 0 bases respectively, with 9 bases between them. This CDR3 is 15 amino acids long.

This clonotype was seen a few times. The chain couples TRBV6-6 to TRBJ2-2; D may be TRBD1 (6 bases). The CDR3 is 18 residues long. V was cut by 0 bases and J by 1 base, with 15 bases left in between. Germline-derived CDR1 and CDR2 are MNHNY and SVGAGI (reference sequence). Here the CDR3 DNA reads TGTGCCAGCAGTTACTCGAATTTCGCCAGGGGGAACACCGGGGAGCTGTTTTTT. Its translation: CASSYSNFARGNTGELFF.

This clonotype was observed many times. The J gene is TRBJ1-2, the V gene TRBV7-2, with 8 bases aligning to TRBD1. Germline V gene sequence: CDR1 SGHTA, CDR2 FQGNSA. The CDR3 is 13 residues long. J lost 3 bases, V lost 5 bases, and 2 bases had no gene match. The CDR3, as DNA: TGTGCCAGCAGCAAGGACAGGGACTATGGCTACACCTTC. Its translation: CASSKDRDYGYTF.

The chain employs TRBV7-8 and TRBJ2-1; maybe TRBD1 (5 bases). The CDR3 sequence is 16 residues long. Germline assignment: CDR1 SGHVS and CDR2 FQNEAQ. Trimming cost V 5 bases and J 7 bases, with 21 bases left between them. This CDR3 reads CASSTPTPRPGNEQFF. The CDR3 bases are TGTGCCAGCAGCACCCCTACTCCCCGGCCAGGGAATGAGCAGTTCTTC.

There are many counts of this clonotype. The chain uses TRBV12-3 or TRBV12-4 and TRBJ1-1; perhaps TRBD1 as D (5 bases). This CDR3 spans 12 amino acids. With 0 bases removed from V and 9 bases from J, the gap between germline ends came to 8 bases. The CDR3 spells CASSLAQGKAFF. CDR3 nucleotide sequence: TGTGCCAGCAGTTTAGCGCAGGGAAAAGCTTTCTTT.

The genes are TRBV6-5 and TRBJ2-3; 7 positions agree with TRBD2. The V and J ends lost 4 bases and 0 bases, in that order; junction bases with no gene match: 7. The CDR3 extends over 16 amino acids. CDR1 is MNHEY, CDR2 SVGAGI, per germline. The CDR3 protein is CASSSQRGISTDTQYF. Here the CDR3 DNA reads TGTGCCAGCAGTTCCCAGCGGGGCATTAGCACAGATACGCAGTATTTT.

This clonotype occurred many times. V gene TRBV28 combines with J gene TRBJ1-2, with a possible D match to TRBD1 (6 bases). Germline values: CDR1 MDHEN, CDR2 SYDVKM. Between the trimmed V and J ends, which lost 1 base and 4 bases, there was a span of 19 bases. This CDR3 has 17 amino acids. The CDR3 bases are TGTGCCAGCAGTTTATTGGGCAAGGGGGACCCTACCTATGGCTACACCTTC. Translation gives CASSLLGKGDPTYGYTF.

This clonotype was observed many times. The chain is built from TRBV7-6 and TRBJ2-7, with no clear D. CDR3 size: 13 residues. V was clipped by 1 base and J by 2 bases, with 6 bases between them. Germline assignment: CDR1 SGHVS and CDR2 FNYEAQ. CDR3 nucleotides: TGTGCCAGCAGCTTAGGAGAGCCCTACGAGCAGTACTTC. Encoded protein: CASSLGEPYEQYF.

This clonotype appeared a few times. This sequence joins TRBV12-3 or TRBV12-4 and TRBJ2-7; D may be TRBD1 or TRBD2 (5 bases each). The germline V and J ends were trimmed by 8 bases and 3 bases, with 11 bases remaining between them. There are 12 residues in the CDR3. CDR3 protein: CASGRGVYEQYF. The CDR3 bases are TGTGCCAGCGGAAGGGGAGTCTACGAGCAGTACTTC.

The chain couples TRBV10-3 to TRBJ1-3; D is perhaps TRBD1 (5 bases). The CDR3 totals 15 residues. Trimming shortened V by 4 bases and J by 0 bases, and 10 bases separated the two germline ends. Per the germline V gene, CDR1 is ENHRY and CDR2 is SYGVKD. CDR3 bases: TGTGCCATCAGTGTTAGGGGCAGCTCTGGAAACACCATATATTTT. Amino acids: CAISVRGSSGNTIYF.

This clonotype occurred many times. The CDR3 sequence is CASSFPRLARETQYF. CDR3 bases: TGTGCCAGCAGCTTTCCACGACTAGCGCGTGAGACCCAGTACTTC. The chain couples TRBV7-9 to TRBJ2-5, with TRBD2 matching 8 bases. The CDR3 is 15 amino acids. V lost 3 bases to trimming and J lost 5 bases; unmatched junction nucleotides: 8. Germline assignment: CDR1 SEHNR and CDR2 FQNEAQ (reference sequence).

The rearrangement uses TRBV6-6 and TRBJ1-1; 8 bases line up with TRBD1. This CDR3 has 15 residues. Germline CDR1 is MNHNY and CDR2 is SVGAGI (reference sequence). Trimming cost V 2 bases and J 1 base; bases outside gene matches: 3. As DNA, the CDR3 is TGTGCCAGCAGTTACCCACAGGGGGGGAACACTGAAGCTTTCTTT. It encodes CASSYPQGGNTEAFF.

At least ten counts were recorded for this clonotype. The J gene is TRBJ2-5, the V gene TRBV6-5, with TRBD1 matching over 8 bases. The length of the CDR3 is 16 residues. The germline V gene has CDR1 MNHEY and CDR2 SVGAGI. J gave up 5 bases and V 0 bases, and 8 bases lay outside the gene matches. As DNA, the CDR3 is TGTGCCAGCAGTTACTCGAACCAGGGGGCTAGGGAGACCCAGTACTTC. Protein product: CASSYSNQGARETQYF.

The V and J genes are TRBV7-2 and TRBJ1-1; D remains ambiguous. The CDR3 extends over 12 amino acids. With 6 bases removed from V and 5 bases from J, the gap between germline ends came to 10 bases. Germline V CDR1 and CDR2: SGHTA, FQGNSA. CDR3 sequence: CASRWGKTEAFF. The CDR3 DNA reads TGTGCCAGCAGATGGGGTAAAACTGAAGCTTTCTTT.

This clonotype showed up many times. The chain combines TRBV7-6 with TRBJ2-1, with TRBD1 matching over 8 bases. The length of the CDR3 is 16 residues. With 2 bases clipped from V and 4 bases from J, the junction kept 7 bases outside the gene matches. Germline assignment: CDR1 SGHVS and CDR2 FNYEAQ. The CDR3 spells CASSLSGQVTYNEQFF. CDR3 nucleotides: TGTGCCAGCAGCTTATCGGGACAGGTGACTTACAATGAGCAGTTCTTC.

This clonotype was seen many times. V usage is TRBV11-2 and J usage is TRBJ2-7, with D tentatively TRBD1 (5 bases). Looked up from germline, CDR1 is SGHAT and CDR2 is FQNNGV. The length of the CDR3 is 13 residues. V was shortened by 5 bases and J by 2 bases, with 10 bases between the two germline ends. In DNA, the CDR3 is TGTGCCAGCAGCCTGACAGTAACCTACGAGCAGTACTTC. Its translation is CASSLTVTYEQYF.

J is TRBJ2-1 and V is TRBV12-3 or TRBV12-4; no firm D call. The CDR3 is made up of 12 amino acids. V was cut by 6 bases and J by 5 bases, with 8 bases left in between. CDR3 DNA sequence: TGTGCCAGCAGATTGGGCGACAATGAGCAGTTCTTC. Its translation: CASRLGDNEQFF.

This clonotype was counted many times. The chain recombines TRBV7-2 with TRBJ2-7; D is perhaps TRBD1 or TRBD2 (6 bases each). V was shortened by 3 bases and J by 0 bases, with 15 bases between the two germline ends. Germline CDR1 SGHTA, CDR2 FQGNSA. There are 16 residues in the CDR3. CDR3 sequence reads: CASSFQGTPFSYEQYF. DNA for the CDR3: TGTGCCAGCAGCTTTCAGGGGACTCCCTTCTCCTACGAGCAGTACTTC.

The chain couples TRBV5-4 to TRBJ2-3; 7 nucleotides match TRBD2. In germline, CDR1 is SGHNT, CDR2 YYREEE (reference sequence). Germline trimming cut 4 bases from V and 1 base from J; bases unmatched to any gene: 12. The CDR3 covers 17 residues. The DNA for the CDR3 is TGTGCCAGCAGCAAAACTGCTGGGGGGGGACGCACAGATACGCAGTATTTT. Amino acids: CASSKTAGGGRTDTQYF.